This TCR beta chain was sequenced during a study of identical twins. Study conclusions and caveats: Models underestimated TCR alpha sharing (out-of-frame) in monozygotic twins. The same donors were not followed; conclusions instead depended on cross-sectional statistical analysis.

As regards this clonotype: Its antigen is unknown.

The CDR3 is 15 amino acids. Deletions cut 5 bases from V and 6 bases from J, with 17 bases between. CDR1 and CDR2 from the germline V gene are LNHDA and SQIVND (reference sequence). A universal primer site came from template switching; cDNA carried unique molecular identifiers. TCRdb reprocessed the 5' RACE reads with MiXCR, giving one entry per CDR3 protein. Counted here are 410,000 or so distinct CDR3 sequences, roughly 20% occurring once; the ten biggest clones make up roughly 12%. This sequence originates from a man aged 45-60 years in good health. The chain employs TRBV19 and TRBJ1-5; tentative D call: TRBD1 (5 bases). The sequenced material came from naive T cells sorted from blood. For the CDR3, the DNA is TGTGCCAGTAGTGATAACGGGGGAGAAGGTCAGCCCCAGCATTTT. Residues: CASSDNGGEGQPQHF.